A selection of T cell receptor beta chains follows, all from one sample in a study of shared clonotypes between healthy human individuals. Clones were read by immunoSEQ multiplex PCR, and TCRdb kept only the in-frame ones, dropping some. This table holds hundreds of thousands of clones, more than 85% found once. The sequencing sample was made of naive CD8+ T cells sorted from blood. The receptor source for this set is a young man in good health. CDR3s include the opening cysteine and the closing phenylalanine or tryptophan. A D gene is named only where the DNA matches it firmly. Clone size is not always given. Where it is, it says once, few, many or a class for expanded clones.

clone size: NA
J gene: TRBJ1-2
D gene: NA
V gene: TRBV29-1
CDR3 protein: CSVQTRDGYTF
CDR3 DNA: TGCAGCGTCCAGACACGGGATGGCTACACCTTC

clone size: NA
J gene: TRBJ1-4
D gene: NA
V gene: TRBV28
CDR3 protein: CASSPIRELLNEKLFF
CDR3 DNA: TGTGCCAGCAGTCCAATCCGGGAGCTTCTTAATGAAAAACTGTTTTTT

clone size: NA
J gene: TRBJ2-2
D gene: NA
V gene: TRBV13
CDR3 protein: CASSSTDYTGELFF
CDR3 DNA: TGTGCCAGCAGCTCGACAGACTACACCGGGGAGCTGTTTTTT

clone size: NA
J gene: TRBJ2-2
D gene: NA
V gene: TRBV29-1
CDR3 protein: CSVAASTGELFF
CDR3 DNA: TGCAGCGTCGCCGCGAGCACCGGGGAGCTGTTTTTT

clone size: NA
J gene: TRBJ2-1
D gene: TRBD2
V gene: TRBV7-9
CDR3 protein: CASSSPFESVAGYNEQFF
CDR3 DNA: TGTGCCAGCAGCTCACCATTCGAGTCGGTAGCGGGGTACAATGAGCAGTTCTTC

clone size: NA
J gene: TRBJ1-1
D gene: TRBD1
V gene: TRBV27
CDR3 protein: CASSHTGGSEAFF
CDR3 DNA: TGTGCCAGCAGCCACACAGGGGGCTCTGAAGCTTTCTTT

clone size: NA
J gene: TRBJ2-1
D gene: TRBD2
V gene: TRBV5-6
CDR3 protein: CASSLGGGSSGFF
CDR3 DNA: TGTGCCAGCAGCTTGGGTGGCGGGAGTAGTGGGTTCTTC

clone size: NA
J gene: TRBJ2-5
D gene: NA
V gene: TRBV25-1
CDR3 protein: CASRSETQYF
CDR3 DNA: TGTGCCAGCAGATCAGAGACCCAGTACTTC

clone size: NA
J gene: TRBJ2-7
D gene: NA
V gene: TRBV29-1
CDR3 protein: CSAQDTGLSSYEQYF
CDR3 DNA: TGCAGCGCGCAAGATACGGGTCTAAGCTCCTACGAGCAGTACTTC

clone size: NA
J gene: TRBJ1-5
D gene: TRBD1
V gene: TRBV27
CDR3 protein: CASSPIGTGENQPQHF
CDR3 DNA: TGTGCCAGCAGTCCGATAGGGACAGGGGAGAATCAGCCCCAGCATTTT

clone size: NA
J gene: TRBJ2-5
D gene: NA
V gene: TRBV27
CDR3 protein: CASSLLGVGETQYF
CDR3 DNA: TGTGCCAGCAGTTTATTAGGGGTCGGGGAGACCCAGTACTTC

clone size: NA
J gene: TRBJ2-7
D gene: NA
V gene: TRBV4-3
CDR3 protein: CASSQDQFFEQYF
CDR3 DNA: TGCGCCAGCAGCCAAGATCAGTTCTTCGAGCAGTACTTC

clone size: NA
J gene: TRBJ2-7
D gene: NA
V gene: TRBV27
CDR3 protein: CASSPLDSSYEQYF
CDR3 DNA: TGTGCCAGCAGCCCATTGGATTCCTCCTACGAGCAGTACTTC

clone size: NA
J gene: TRBJ2-5
D gene: NA
V gene: TRBV11-3
CDR3 protein: CASSLVRQETQYF
CDR3 DNA: TGTGCCAGCAGCTTAGTTCGGCAAGAGACCCAGTACTTC

clone size: NA
J gene: TRBJ2-7
D gene: TRBD1
V gene: TRBV4-1
CDR3 protein: CASSQEGQGHYEQYF
CDR3 DNA: TGCGCCAGCAGCCAAGAGGGACAGGGTCACTACGAGCAGTACTTC

clone size: NA
J gene: TRBJ2-1
D gene: TRBD2
V gene: TRBV7-9
CDR3 protein: CASSPISGMVKNNEQFF
CDR3 DNA: TGTGCCAGCAGCCCAATAAGCGGGATGGTTAAGAACAATGAGCAGTTCTTC

clone size: NA
J gene: TRBJ2-2
D gene: NA
V gene: TRBV29-1
CDR3 protein: CSGRGYPGELFF
CDR3 DNA: TGCAGCGGGAGGGGTTATCCCGGGGAGCTGTTTTTT

clone size: once
J gene: TRBJ2-2
D gene: NA
V gene: TRBV29-1
CDR3 protein: CSVEMTSSGELFF
CDR3 DNA: TGCAGCGTTGAAATGACTAGTTCCGGGGAGCTGTTTTTT

clone size: NA
J gene: TRBJ2-7
D gene: TRBD2
V gene: TRBV7-2
CDR3 protein: CASSLSTSARSYEQYF
CDR3 DNA: TGTGCCAGCAGCTTATCCACTAGCGCGAGGAGCTACGAGCAGTACTTC

clone size: NA
J gene: TRBJ2-5
D gene: NA
V gene: TRBV27
CDR3 protein: CASSGENGVLETQYF
CDR3 DNA: TGTGCCAGCAGTGGGGAGAATGGGGTGTTAGAGACCCAGTACTTC

clone size: NA
J gene: TRBJ2-6
D gene: NA
V gene: TRBV5-4
CDR3 protein: CASSFWGGANVLTF
CDR3 DNA: TGTGCCAGCAGCTTCTGGGGTGGGGCCAACGTCCTGACTTTC

clone size: NA
J gene: TRBJ2-7
D gene: TRBD1
V gene: TRBV7-2
CDR3 protein: CASSPGTVLYEQYF
CDR3 DNA: TGTGCCAGCAGCCCTGGGACAGTTCTCTACGAGCAGTACTTC

clone size: NA
J gene: TRBJ2-3
D gene: NA
V gene: TRBV4-1
CDR3 protein: CASSQVGSTDTQYF
CDR3 DNA: TGCGCCAGCAGCCAAGTTGGTAGCACAGATACGCAGTATTTT

clone size: once
J gene: TRBJ2-7
D gene: NA
V gene: TRBV7-9
CDR3 protein: CASSPVGTLTYEQYF
CDR3 DNA: TGTGCCAGCAGCCCCGTTGGGACGCTAACCTACGAGCAGTACTTC

clone size: NA
J gene: TRBJ2-1
D gene: TRBD2
V gene: TRBV29-1
CDR3 protein: CSVAGLAGVSYNEQFF
CDR3 DNA: TGCAGCGTCGCTGGACTAGCGGGAGTCTCTTACAATGAGCAGTTCTTC

clone size: NA
J gene: TRBJ2-7
D gene: TRBD1
V gene: TRBV7-2
CDR3 protein: CASTILGTGVYEQYF
CDR3 DNA: TGTGCCAGCACCATCCTCGGGACAGGGGTCTACGAGCAGTACTTC

clone size: NA
J gene: TRBJ2-7
D gene: TRBD1
V gene: TRBV11-2
CDR3 protein: CASSPRQGRGEQYF
CDR3 DNA: TGTGCCAGCAGCCCGCGACAGGGCCGGGGCGAGCAGTACTTC

clone size: NA
J gene: TRBJ2-3
D gene: NA
V gene: TRBV11-2
CDR3 protein: CASSLAGLTDTQYF
CDR3 DNA: TGTGCCAGCAGCTTAGCGGGACTCACAGATACGCAGTATTTT

clone size: NA
J gene: TRBJ2-1
D gene: NA
V gene: TRBV7-9
CDR3 protein: CASSSRDAYNEQFF
CDR3 DNA: TGTGCCAGCAGCTCGCGGGACGCATACAATGAGCAGTTCTTC

clone size: NA
J gene: TRBJ1-5
D gene: NA
V gene: TRBV10-3
CDR3 protein: CAISAASDQPQHF
CDR3 DNA: TGTGCCATCAGTGCGGCGAGTGATCAGCCCCAGCATTTT

clone size: NA
J gene: TRBJ1-1
D gene: TRBD1
V gene: TRBV2
CDR3 protein: CASRGTGIAEAFF
CDR3 DNA: TGTGCCAGCAGGGGGACAGGGATCGCTGAAGCTTTCTTT

clone size: NA
J gene: TRBJ1-1
D gene: NA
V gene: TRBV2
CDR3 protein: CAFGRVSTEAFF
CDR3 DNA: TGTGCCTTCGGGAGGGTGTCCACTGAAGCTTTCTTT

clone size: NA
J gene: TRBJ2-1
D gene: NA
V gene: TRBV9
CDR3 protein: CASSVGYYNEQFF
CDR3 DNA: TGTGCCAGCAGCGTAGGCTACTACAATGAGCAGTTCTTC

clone size: once
J gene: TRBJ2-1
D gene: NA
V gene: TRBV2
CDR3 protein: CASSEPQGSNEQFF
CDR3 DNA: TGTGCCAGCAGTGAACCCCAGGGAAGTAATGAGCAGTTCTTC

clone size: NA
J gene: TRBJ2-2
D gene: TRBD2
V gene: TRBV27
CDR3 protein: CASSLSLAGALTGELFF
CDR3 DNA: TGTGCCAGCAGTTTATCACTAGCGGGAGCGCTCACCGGGGAGCTGTTTTTT

clone size: NA
J gene: TRBJ2-1
D gene: NA
V gene: TRBV4-1
CDR3 protein: CASSQDSDKPYYNEQFF
CDR3 DNA: TGCGCCAGCAGCCAAGATAGCGATAAACCGTACTACAATGAGCAGTTCTTC

clone size: once
J gene: TRBJ1-2
D gene: TRBD1
V gene: TRBV15
CDR3 protein: CATQTGIPGEGYTF
CDR3 DNA: TGTGCCACCCAGACAGGGATTCCTGGAGAGGGCTACACCTTC

clone size: NA
J gene: TRBJ2-4
D gene: NA
V gene: TRBV14
CDR3 protein: CASSPDVAGAKNIQYF
CDR3 DNA: TGTGCCAGCAGCCCAGACGTCGCGGGGGCCAAAAACATTCAGTACTTC

clone size: NA
J gene: TRBJ2-1
D gene: NA
V gene: TRBV28
CDR3 protein: CASLSRRDGNEQFF
CDR3 DNA: TGTGCCAGCCTTTCCCGCAGGGACGGGAATGAGCAGTTCTTC

clone size: once
J gene: TRBJ2-1
D gene: NA
V gene: TRBV4-1
CDR3 protein: CASSQWDLNNEQFF
CDR3 DNA: TGCGCCAGCAGCCAGTGGGACCTAAACAATGAGCAGTTCTTC

clone size: NA
J gene: TRBJ2-7
D gene: NA
V gene: TRBV4-1
CDR3 protein: CASSQDRSLAWEQYF
CDR3 DNA: TGCGCCAGCAGCCAAGACAGGTCATTAGCGTGGGAGCAGTACTTC

clone size: NA
J gene: TRBJ2-7
D gene: NA
V gene: TRBV27
CDR3 protein: CASRLGWTDGPYEQYF
CDR3 DNA: TGTGCCAGCAGATTAGGCTGGACGGATGGACCGTACGAGCAGTACTTC

clone size: once
J gene: TRBJ2-7
D gene: NA
V gene: TRBV5-6
CDR3 protein: CASSLKGPSYEQYF
CDR3 DNA: TGTGCCAGCAGCCTCAAGGGACCGTCCTACGAGCAGTACTTC

clone size: NA
J gene: TRBJ2-7
D gene: TRBD2
V gene: TRBV28
CDR3 protein: CASTSGTSGYEQYF
CDR3 DNA: TGTGCCAGCACCTCCGGGACTAGCGGCTACGAGCAGTACTTC

clone size: NA
J gene: TRBJ2-7
D gene: TRBD2
V gene: TRBV7-6
CDR3 protein: CASSLAGGDEQYF
CDR3 DNA: TGTGCCAGCAGCTTGGCGGGGGGGGACGAGCAGTACTTC

clone size: NA
J gene: TRBJ2-1
D gene: NA
V gene: TRBV7-7
CDR3 protein: CASSPGGRPHEQFF
CDR3 DNA: TGTGCTAGCAGCCCCGGGGGTCGTCCTCATGAGCAGTTCTTC

clone size: NA
J gene: TRBJ2-7
D gene: TRBD2
V gene: TRBV2
CDR3 protein: CASRRSGGLAPIGLYEQYF
CDR3 DNA: TGTGCCAGCAGGAGGTCTGGGGGACTAGCGCCAATTGGGCTCTACGAGCAGTACTTC

clone size: NA
J gene: TRBJ2-5
D gene: NA
V gene: TRBV2
CDR3 protein: CASSEAGGSFGTEETQYF
CDR3 DNA: TGTGCCAGCAGTGAAGCGGGGGGGTCTTTTGGGACAGAAGAGACCCAGTACTTC

clone size: once
J gene: TRBJ2-5
D gene: NA
V gene: TRBV13
CDR3 protein: CASSPRAGETQYF
CDR3 DNA: TGTGCCAGCAGCCCTCGGGCGGGAGAGACCCAGTACTTC

clone size: NA
J gene: TRBJ2-5
D gene: NA
V gene: TRBV28
CDR3 protein: CATDRGADDETQYF
CDR3 DNA: TGTGCCACAGACCGTGGCGCAGATGATGAGACCCAGTACTTC

clone size: NA
J gene: TRBJ2-7
D gene: TRBD1
V gene: TRBV19
CDR3 protein: CASSAYTGTEYEQYF
CDR3 DNA: TGTGCCAGTAGTGCTTATACCGGGACAGAGTACGAGCAGTACTTC

clone size: NA
J gene: TRBJ1-1
D gene: TRBD1
V gene: TRBV27
CDR3 protein: CASRAGTGENTEAFF
CDR3 DNA: TGTGCCAGCAGAGCTGGGACAGGAGAGAACACTGAAGCTTTCTTT

clone size: NA
J gene: TRBJ2-1
D gene: NA
V gene: TRBV11-2
CDR3 protein: CASSSLGYEQFF
CDR3 DNA: TGTGCCAGCAGCTCTCTGGGGTATGAGCAGTTCTTC